This T cell receptor beta chain was identified during a study of T cells in Graves' hyperthyroidism and ophthalmopathy. Study-level points and caveats: Model output signaled ophthalmopathy a median 6.5 months ahead of onset.

For this clonotype: What it binds is not known.

Authors of the study amplified TCR beta CDR3 regions from RNA transcripts. Carried out on the TCR CDR3, a first-round RT-PCR used the HTBI primer set. One entry per CDR3 protein results from TCRdb running MiXCR on the multiplex PCR reads. Among about 720,000 distinct CDR3 sequences, less than 20% were seen once, and the ten largest hold around 8.1%. Germline CDR1 MDHEN, CDR2 SYDVKM. The CDR3 covers 15 residues. V dropped 10 bases and J dropped 1; count of bases not matched to a gene: 10. Diagnosis rested on symptoms, serum thyroxine and TRAb, thyroid ultrasound, and orbital computed tomography. PBMCs were derived from about 10 ml fresh peripheral blood.

The sample comprised blood. The TCR comes from a man aged 18 to 30 with Graves' hyperthyroidism. This chain connects TRBV28 to TRBJ2-7; 10 bases align to TRBD1. The CDR3 bases are TGTGCCACCCACAGCCCGGGACAGGGGTCCTACGAGCAGTACTTC. Protein product: CATHSPGQGSYEQYF.